The present T cell receptor (beta chain) was sequenced within a study of CXCR3-negative and CXCR3-positive naive CD8 T cells. The CD45RO-CCR7+CD27+CD95- phenotype denoted naive CD8+ T cells. Remarks on this clonotype: The antigen remains undetermined.

Study-level points and caveats: Memory CD8+ cells showed much lower diversity, while both naive subsets displayed comparably high diversity. A higher hydrophobicity marked the TRB CDR3s of CXCR3-positive naive cells versus CXCR3-negative naive cells. Comparison of naive subsets found surface CD5 to be comparable, and TCR strength was inferred on the basis of TRB CDR3 properties.

The authors made the TRB cDNA libraries by 5' RACE using UMI labels. TCRdb re-analyzed the 5' RACE reads; it lists each CDR3 protein once, without DNA. The sample includes some 140,000 distinct CDR3 sequences. This receptor was identified in a human donor in good health. Some clones in this sample may be carry-over from other donors' samples. Source material: naive CXCR3+ CD8+ T cells from blood. Subset described: CD45RO-CCR7+CD27+CD95- naive CD8+ T cells expressing CXCR3 (TNR3+).

The CDR3 spells CASTNTKGGGEAFF. The chain uses TRBV21-1 and TRBJ1-1. TRBV21-1 represents a pseudogene. This CDR3 has 14 amino acids.